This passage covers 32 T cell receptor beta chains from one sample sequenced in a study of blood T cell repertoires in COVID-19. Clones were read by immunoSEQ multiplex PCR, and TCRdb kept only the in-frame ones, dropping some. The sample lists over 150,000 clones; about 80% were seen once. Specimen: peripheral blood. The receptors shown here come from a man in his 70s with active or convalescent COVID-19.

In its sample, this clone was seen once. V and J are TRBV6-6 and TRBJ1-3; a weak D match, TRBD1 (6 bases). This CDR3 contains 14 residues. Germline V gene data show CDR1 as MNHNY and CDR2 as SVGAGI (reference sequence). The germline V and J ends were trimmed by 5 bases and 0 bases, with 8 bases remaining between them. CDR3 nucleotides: TGTGCCAGCAGTAGACAGGTCTCTGGAAACACCATATATTTT. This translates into CASSRQVSGNTIYF.

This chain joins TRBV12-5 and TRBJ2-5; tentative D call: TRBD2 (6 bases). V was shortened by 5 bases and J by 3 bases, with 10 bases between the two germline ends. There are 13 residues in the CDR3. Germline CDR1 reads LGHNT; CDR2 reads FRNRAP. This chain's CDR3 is CASGTGLEETQYF. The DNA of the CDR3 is TGTGCTAGTGGTACGGGACTTGAAGAGACCCAGTACTTC.

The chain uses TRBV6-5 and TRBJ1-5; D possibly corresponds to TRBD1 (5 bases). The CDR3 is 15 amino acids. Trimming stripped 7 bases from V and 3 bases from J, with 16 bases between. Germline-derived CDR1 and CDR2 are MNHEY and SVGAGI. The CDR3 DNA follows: TGTGCCAGCAACTCAGGCGGAGGGGCCAATCAGCCCCAGCATTTT. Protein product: CASNSGGGANQPQHF.

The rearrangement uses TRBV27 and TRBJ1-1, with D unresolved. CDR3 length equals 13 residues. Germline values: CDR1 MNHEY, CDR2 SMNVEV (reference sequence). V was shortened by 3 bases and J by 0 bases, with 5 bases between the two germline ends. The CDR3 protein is CASSFELNTEAFF. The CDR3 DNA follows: TGTGCCAGCAGTTTTGAGTTGAACACTGAAGCTTTCTTT.

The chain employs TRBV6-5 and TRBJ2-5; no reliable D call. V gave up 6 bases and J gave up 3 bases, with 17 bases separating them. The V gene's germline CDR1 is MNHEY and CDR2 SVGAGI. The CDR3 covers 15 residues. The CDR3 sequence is CASRRLGRSEETQYF. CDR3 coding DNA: TGTGCCAGCAGGCGACTTGGAAGATCGGAAGAGACCCAGTACTTC.

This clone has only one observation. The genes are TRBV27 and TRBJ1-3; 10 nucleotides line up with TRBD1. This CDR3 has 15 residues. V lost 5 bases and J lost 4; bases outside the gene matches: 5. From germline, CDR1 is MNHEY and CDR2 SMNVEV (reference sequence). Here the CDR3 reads CASSTRQGAGNTIYF. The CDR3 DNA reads TGTGCCAGCAGTACTCGACAGGGGGCGGGAAACACCATATATTTT.

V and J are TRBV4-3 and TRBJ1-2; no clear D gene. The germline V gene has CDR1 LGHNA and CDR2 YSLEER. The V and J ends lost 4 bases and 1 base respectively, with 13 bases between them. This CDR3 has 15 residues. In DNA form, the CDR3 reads TGCGCCAGCAGCCCCGCCGGGAGAAATAACTATGGCTACACCTTC. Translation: CASSPAGRNNYGYTF.

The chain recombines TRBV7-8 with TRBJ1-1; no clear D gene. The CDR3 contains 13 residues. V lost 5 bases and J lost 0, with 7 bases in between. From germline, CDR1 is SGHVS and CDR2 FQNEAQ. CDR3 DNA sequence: TGTGCCAGCAGCCAAAGAGTGAACACTGAAGCTTTCTTT. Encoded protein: CASSQRVNTEAFF.

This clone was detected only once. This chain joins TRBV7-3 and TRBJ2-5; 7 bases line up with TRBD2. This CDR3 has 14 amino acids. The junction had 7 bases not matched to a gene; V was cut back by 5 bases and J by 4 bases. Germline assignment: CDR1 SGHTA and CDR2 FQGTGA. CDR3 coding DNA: TGTGCCAGCAGCCCGCGGGGGAAGGCAGAGACCCAGTACTTC. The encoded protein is CASSPRGKAETQYF.

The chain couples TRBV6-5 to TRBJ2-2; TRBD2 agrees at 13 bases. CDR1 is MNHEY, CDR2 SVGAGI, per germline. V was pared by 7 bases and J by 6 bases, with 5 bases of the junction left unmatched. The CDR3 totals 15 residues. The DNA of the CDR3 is TGTGCCAGCACTCCGGGACTAGCGGGATCCGGGGAGCTGTTTTTT. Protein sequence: CASTPGLAGSGELFF.

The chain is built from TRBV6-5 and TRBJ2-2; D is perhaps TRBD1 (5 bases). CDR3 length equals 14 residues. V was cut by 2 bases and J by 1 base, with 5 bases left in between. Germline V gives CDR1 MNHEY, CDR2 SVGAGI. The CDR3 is CASSYQGNTGELFF. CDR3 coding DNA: TGTGCCAGCAGTTACCAGGGGAACACCGGGGAGCTGTTTTTT.

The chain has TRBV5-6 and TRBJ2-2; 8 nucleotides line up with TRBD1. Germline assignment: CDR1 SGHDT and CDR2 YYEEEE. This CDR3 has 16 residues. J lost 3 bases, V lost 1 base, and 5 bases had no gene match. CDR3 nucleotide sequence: TGTGCCAGCAGCTTGTTGGGACAGGACTACACCGGGGAGCTGTTTTTT. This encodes CASSLLGQDYTGELFF.

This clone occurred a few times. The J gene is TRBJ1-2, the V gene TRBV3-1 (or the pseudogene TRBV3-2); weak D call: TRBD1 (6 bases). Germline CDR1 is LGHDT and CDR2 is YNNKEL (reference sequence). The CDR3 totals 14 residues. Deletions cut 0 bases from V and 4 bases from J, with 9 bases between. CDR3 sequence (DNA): TGTGCCAGCAGCCAAGAACAGGGCGGCTATGGCTACACCTTC. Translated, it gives CASSQEQGGYGYTF.

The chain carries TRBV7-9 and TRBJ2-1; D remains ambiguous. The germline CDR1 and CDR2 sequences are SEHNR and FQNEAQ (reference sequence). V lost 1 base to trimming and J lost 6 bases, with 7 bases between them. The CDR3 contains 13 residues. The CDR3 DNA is TGTGCCAGCAGCTTAGGGCTAGTCAATGAGCAGTTCTTC. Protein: CASSLGLVNEQFF.

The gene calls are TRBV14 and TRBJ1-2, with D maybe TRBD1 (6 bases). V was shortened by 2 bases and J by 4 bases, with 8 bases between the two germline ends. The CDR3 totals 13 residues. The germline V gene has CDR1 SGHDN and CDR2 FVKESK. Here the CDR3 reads CASSQQGSYGYTF. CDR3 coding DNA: TGTGCCAGCAGCCAACAGGGGTCCTATGGCTACACCTTC. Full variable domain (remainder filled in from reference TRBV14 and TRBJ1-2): EAGVTQFPSHSVIEKGQTVTLRCDPISGHDNLYWYRRVMGKEIKFLLHFVKESKQDESGMPNNRFLAERTGGTYSTLKVQPAELEDSGVYFCASSQQGSYGYTFGSGTRLTVV.

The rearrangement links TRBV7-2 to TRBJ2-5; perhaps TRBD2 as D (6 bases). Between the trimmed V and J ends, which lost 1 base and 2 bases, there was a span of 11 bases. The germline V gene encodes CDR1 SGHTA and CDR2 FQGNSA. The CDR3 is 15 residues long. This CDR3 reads CASSLVGGAQETQYF. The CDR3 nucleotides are TGTGCCAGCAGCTTAGTAGGAGGGGCACAAGAGACCCAGTACTTC. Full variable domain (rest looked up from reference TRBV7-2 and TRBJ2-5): GAGVSQSPSNKVTEKGKDVELRCDPISGHTALYWYRQSLGQGLEFLIYFQGNSAPDKSGLPSDRFSAERTGGSVSTLTIQRTQQEDSAVYLCASSLVGGAQETQYFGPGTRLLVL.

CDR3 in DNA: TGTGCCATCAGTTACTTAGCGGGACCGAACACCGGGGAGCTGTTTTTT. Protein product: CAISYLAGPNTGELFF. The V call is TRBV10-3, the J call TRBJ2-2; TRBD2 aligns across 8 bases. V lost 5 bases to trimming and J lost 0 bases; unmatched junction nucleotides: 5. Per germline, CDR1 ENHRY and CDR2 SYGVKD. The CDR3 runs 16 residues.

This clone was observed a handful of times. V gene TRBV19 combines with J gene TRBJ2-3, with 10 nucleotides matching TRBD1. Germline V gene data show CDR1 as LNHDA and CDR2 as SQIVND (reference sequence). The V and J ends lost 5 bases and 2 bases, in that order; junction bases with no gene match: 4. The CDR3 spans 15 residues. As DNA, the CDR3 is TGTGCCAGTAGTCCCCGACAGGGGGCCACAGATACGCAGTATTTT. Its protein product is CASSPRQGATDTQYF.

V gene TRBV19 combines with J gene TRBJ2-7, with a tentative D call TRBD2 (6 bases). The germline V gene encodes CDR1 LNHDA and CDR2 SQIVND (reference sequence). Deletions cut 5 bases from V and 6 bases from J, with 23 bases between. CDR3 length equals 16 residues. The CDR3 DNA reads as TGTGCCAGTAGTCCCCAGGGACTCACCAAAGTACCCGAGCAGTACTTC. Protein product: CASSPQGLTKVPEQYF.

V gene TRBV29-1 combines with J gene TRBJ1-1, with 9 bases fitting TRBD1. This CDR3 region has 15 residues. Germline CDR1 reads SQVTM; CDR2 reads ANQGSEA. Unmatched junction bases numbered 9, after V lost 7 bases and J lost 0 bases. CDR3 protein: CSERTGESMNTEAFF. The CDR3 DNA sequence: TGCAGCGAGAGGACAGGGGAAAGCATGAACACTGAAGCTTTCTTT.

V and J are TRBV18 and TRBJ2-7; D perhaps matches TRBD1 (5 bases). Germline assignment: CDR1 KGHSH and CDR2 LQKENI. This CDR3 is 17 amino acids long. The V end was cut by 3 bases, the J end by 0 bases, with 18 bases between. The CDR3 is CASSPPLPDTLSYEQYF. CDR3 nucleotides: TGTGCCAGCTCACCTCCTCTTCCGGACACCCTCTCCTACGAGCAGTACTTC.

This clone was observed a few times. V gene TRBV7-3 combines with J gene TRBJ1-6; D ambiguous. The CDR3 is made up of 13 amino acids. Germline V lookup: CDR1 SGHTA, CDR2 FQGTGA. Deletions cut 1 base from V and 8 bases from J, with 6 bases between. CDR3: CASSLSGDSPLHF. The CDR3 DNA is TGTGCCAGCAGCTTAAGCGGGGATTCACCCCTCCACTTT.

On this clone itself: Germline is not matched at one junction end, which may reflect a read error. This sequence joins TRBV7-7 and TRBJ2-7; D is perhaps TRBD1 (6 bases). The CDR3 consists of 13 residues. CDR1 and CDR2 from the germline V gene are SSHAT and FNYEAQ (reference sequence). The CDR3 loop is CASSKDRYYEQYF. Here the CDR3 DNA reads TGTGCTAGCAGCAAAGACAGGTACTACGAGCAGTACTTC.

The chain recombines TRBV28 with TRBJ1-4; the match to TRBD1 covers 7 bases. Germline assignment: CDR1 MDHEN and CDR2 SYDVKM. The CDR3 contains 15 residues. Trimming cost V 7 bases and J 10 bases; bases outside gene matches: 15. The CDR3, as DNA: TGTGCCAGCACTCGTAATGGGGACAGTATAGGAAAACTGTTTTTT. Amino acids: CASTRNGDSIGKLFF.

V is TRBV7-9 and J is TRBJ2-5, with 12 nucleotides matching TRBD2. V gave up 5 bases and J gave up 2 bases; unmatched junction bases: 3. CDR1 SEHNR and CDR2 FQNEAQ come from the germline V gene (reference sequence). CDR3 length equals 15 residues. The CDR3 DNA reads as TGTGCCAGCAGCCCAGGACTAGCGGGGCAAGAGACCCAGTACTTC. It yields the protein CASSPGLAGQETQYF.

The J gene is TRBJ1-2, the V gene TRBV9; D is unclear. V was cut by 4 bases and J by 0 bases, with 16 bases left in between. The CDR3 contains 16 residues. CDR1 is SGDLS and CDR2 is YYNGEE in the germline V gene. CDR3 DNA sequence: TGTGCCAGCAGCCCTAGGGCGGGTGTCGCTAACTATGGCTACACCTTC. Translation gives CASSPRAGVANYGYTF.

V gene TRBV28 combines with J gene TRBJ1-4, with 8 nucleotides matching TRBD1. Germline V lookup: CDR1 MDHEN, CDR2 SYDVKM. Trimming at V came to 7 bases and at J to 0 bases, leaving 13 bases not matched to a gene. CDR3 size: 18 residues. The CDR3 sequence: CASTPWDRRDATNEKLFF. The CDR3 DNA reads TGTGCCAGCACCCCCTGGGACAGGAGAGATGCAACTAATGAAAAACTGTTTTTT.

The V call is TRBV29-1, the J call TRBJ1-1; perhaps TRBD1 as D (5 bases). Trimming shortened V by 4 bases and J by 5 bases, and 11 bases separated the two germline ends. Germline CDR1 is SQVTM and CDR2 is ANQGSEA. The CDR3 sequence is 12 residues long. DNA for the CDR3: TGCAGCGTTGGGGACGGGGGTACTGAAGCTTTCTTT. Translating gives CSVGDGGTEAFF.

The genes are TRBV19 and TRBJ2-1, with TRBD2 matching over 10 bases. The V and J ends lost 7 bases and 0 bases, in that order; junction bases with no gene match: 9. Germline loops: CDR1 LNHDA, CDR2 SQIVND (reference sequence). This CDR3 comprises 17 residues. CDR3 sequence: CASIPRASGSSYNEQFF. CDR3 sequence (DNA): TGTGCCAGTATCCCCCGGGCTAGCGGGAGCTCCTACAATGAGCAGTTCTTC.

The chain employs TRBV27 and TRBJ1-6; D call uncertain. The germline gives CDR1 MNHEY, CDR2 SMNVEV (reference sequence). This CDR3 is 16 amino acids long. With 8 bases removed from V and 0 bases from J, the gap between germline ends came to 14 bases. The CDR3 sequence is CASSPSGSSYNSPLHF. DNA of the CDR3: TGTGCCAGCTCCCCGTCCGGGAGCTCCTATAATTCACCCCTCCACTTT.

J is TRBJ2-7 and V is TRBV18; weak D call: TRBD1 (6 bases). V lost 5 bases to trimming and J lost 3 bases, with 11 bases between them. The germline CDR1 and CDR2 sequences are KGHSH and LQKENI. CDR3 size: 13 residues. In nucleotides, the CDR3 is TGTGCCAGCTCAACGGACAGAGACTACGAGCAGTACTTC. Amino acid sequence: CASSTDRDYEQYF.

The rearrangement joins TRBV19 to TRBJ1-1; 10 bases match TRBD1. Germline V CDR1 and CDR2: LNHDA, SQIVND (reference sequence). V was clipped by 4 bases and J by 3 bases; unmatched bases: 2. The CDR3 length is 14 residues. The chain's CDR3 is CASSKGQGYTEAFF. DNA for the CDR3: TGTGCCAGTAGTAAGGGACAGGGGTACACTGAAGCTTTCTTT.